These 3 T cell receptor beta chains came from one sample sequenced in a study of cytomegalovirus exposure and HLA in healthy donors. Use of 60 Vbeta and 13 Jbeta primers characterized the PCR. Repertoires were generated with immunoSEQ multiplex PCR, while TCRdb's copy carries only in-frame clones and drops some. The table has about 140,000 clones, around three fifths seen once. Material: PBMCs. Receptors originate from a woman aged 40-49 years in good health and CMV-seronegative.

The rearrangement uses TRBV2 and TRBJ1-2; tentative D call: TRBD1 (6 bases). Germline loops: CDR1 SNHLY, CDR2 FYNNEI. CDR3 length: 13 amino acids. V was clipped by 6 bases and J by 4 bases, with 12 bases between them. CDR3 nucleotide sequence: TGTGCCAGCAGATCAGGACAGCCCTATGGCTACACCTTC. This codes for CASRSGQPYGYTF.

The J gene is TRBJ2-3, the V gene TRBV19; D possibly corresponds to TRBD1 (5 bases). This CDR3 region has 14 residues. From germline, CDR1 is LNHDA and CDR2 SQIVND (reference sequence). The ends were cut back, 8 bases at V and 4 bases at J, with 16 bases in the middle. As DNA, the CDR3 is TGTGCCAGTGGGTTTACAGGCGTCCCAGATACGCAGTATTTT. Its translation: CASGFTGVPDTQYF.

The chain joins TRBV4-1 to TRBJ2-3; D gene ambiguous. V lost 2 bases and J lost 1, with 4 bases in between. The CDR3 has 13 residues. Germline lookup yields CDR1 MGHRA and CDR2 YSYEKL. The CDR3 loop is CASSQTRTDTQYF. DNA for the CDR3: TGCGCCAGCAGCCAAACTCGCACAGATACGCAGTATTTT.